The clone carrying this T cell receptor beta chain was recorded a few times. Its antigen is unknown. V was shortened by 6 bases and J by 4 bases, with 12 bases between the two germline ends. CDR3 length equals 13 residues. CDR1 is SGHAT and CDR2 is FQNNGV in the germline V gene. Libraries were prepared by immunoSEQ multiplex PCR; TCRdb keeps only in-frame clonotypes and omits some of them. The sample includes 90,000 to 100,000 clones, roughly 83% of them seen just once. These data come from a study of T cell responses to AZD1222 COVID-19 vaccine. Study-level results: Spike-specific TCR breadth rose after two AZD1222 doses, and depth rose as well.

Specimen: peripheral blood, collected 28 days after the second AZD1222 dose. The receptor's source is an adult who received the AZD1222 COVID-19 vaccine. V and J are TRBV11-2 and TRBJ1-1, with no clear D. CDR3 protein: CASSRWASTEAFF. For the CDR3, the DNA is TGTGCCAGCAGTAGGTGGGCTAGCACTGAAGCTTTCTTT.